The rows below give T cell receptor beta chains drawn from one sample of a study of T cells in tuberculosis. TCRdb's table, derived via immunoSEQ multiplex PCR, lists solely in-frame clones and lacks some. This table has about 29,000 clones, about 92% appearing once. Specimen: PBMCs. Receptors were obtained from a donor aged 10-35 years with latent tuberculosis or without tuberculosis infection. Both conserved end residues are part of each CDR3. The D gene is left open where the match is weak. For some rows the clone size is stated as once, few or many, or as a class when expanded; others skip it.

D: TRBD2; V: TRBV2; J: TRBJ2-2; size: .; CDR3: CASKGTSGSTGELFF; DNA: TGTGCCAGCAAAGGGACTAGCGGGAGTACCGGGGAGCTGTTTTTT
D: .; V: TRBV14; J: TRBJ1-1; size: .; CDR3: CASSQDSMNTEAFF; DNA: TGTGCCAGCAGCCAAGATTCCATGAACACTGAAGCTTTCTTT
D: .; V: TRBV7-6; J: TRBJ2-2; size: .; CDR3: CASSLTSLVNTGELFF; DNA: TGTGCCAGCAGCCTAACTTCACTTGTGAACACCGGGGAGCTGTTTTTT
D: TRBD1; V: TRBV28; J: TRBJ1-3; size: .; CDR3: CASRVPPGQGIGNTIYF; DNA: TGTGCCAGCAGAGTTCCCCCGGGACAGGGGATTGGAAACACCATATATTTT
D: TRBD1; V: TRBV10-3; J: TRBJ2-6; size: .; CDR3: CAISVQGVVSGANVLTF; DNA: TGTGCCATCAGTGTACAGGGGGTGGTCTCTGGGGCCAACGTCCTGACTTTC
D: TRBD2; V: TRBV9; J: TRBJ2-1; size: .; CDR3: CASMPGLAGWEQFF; DNA: TGTGCCAGCATGCCGGGACTAGCGGGCTGGGAGCAGTTCTTC
D: .; V: TRBV6-1; J: TRBJ2-7; size: .; CDR3: CASTSRQSYEQYF; DNA: TGTGCCAGCACTTCACGACAGTCCTACGAGCAGTACTTC
D: .; V: TRBV20-1; J: TRBJ2-7; size: .; CDR3: CSARDSTEQYF; DNA: TGCAGTGCTAGAGATTCTACCGAGCAGTACTTC
D: .; V: TRBV7-2; J: TRBJ2-5; size: .; CDR3: CASSLKLGLEETQYF; DNA: TGTGCCAGCAGCTTAAAGTTGGGACTCGAAGAGACCCAGTACTTC
D: TRBD1; V: TRBV15; J: TRBJ2-3; size: .; CDR3: CATSTRQGSDTQYF; DNA: TGTGCCACCAGCACCCGACAGGGATCAGATACGCAGTATTTT
D: .; V: TRBV6-5; J: TRBJ1-5; size: .; CDR3: CASSTDRYNQPQHF; DNA: TGTGCCAGCAGCACCGACAGATACAATCAGCCCCAGCATTTT
D: .; V: TRBV5-1; J: TRBJ1-1; size: .; CDR3: CASSPGQGLSYTEAFF; DNA: TGCGCCAGCAGCCCTGGTCAGGGGTTATCGTACACTGAAGCTTTCTTT
D: TRBD1; V: TRBV6-4; J: TRBJ2-3; size: .; CDR3: CASSDPIGTATRLTYTDTQYF; DNA: TGTGCCAGCAGTGACCCTATAGGGACAGCGACAAGACTGACCTACACAGATACGCAGTATTTT
D: TRBD1; V: TRBV19; J: TRBJ1-1; size: .; CDR3: CASSIGTGVNTEAFF; DNA: TGTGCCAGTAGTATAGGGACAGGGGTGAACACTGAAGCTTTCTTT
D: TRBD1; V: TRBV27; J: TRBJ2-7; size: .; CDR3: CASGTGPSYEQYF; DNA: TGTGCCAGCGGGACAGGGCCTTCCTACGAGCAGTACTTC
D: TRBD2; V: TRBV6-6; J: TRBJ2-5; size: .; CDR3: CASLASGTGGETQYF; DNA: TGTGCCAGCTTGGCTAGCGGGACCGGGGGCGAGACCCAGTACTTC
D: .; V: TRBV18; J: TRBJ2-5; size: .; CDR3: CASSGGVVGETQYF; DNA: TGTGCCAGCTCCGGGGGAGTGGTTGGAGAGACCCAGTACTTC
D: TRBD2; V: TRBV4-2; J: TRBJ2-7; size: .; CDR3: CASSQTGGRYYEQYF; DNA: TGTGCCAGCAGCCAAACCGGGGGGAGGTACTACGAGCAGTACTTC
D: .; V: TRBV6-4; J: TRBJ2-3; size: .; CDR3: CASSPQGEADTQYF; DNA: TGTGCCAGCAGTCCGCAGGGCGAAGCAGATACGCAGTATTTT
D: .; V: TRBV19; J: TRBJ2-3; size: .; CDR3: CASSSLDSSTQYF; DNA: TGTGCCAGTAGTTCTTTGGACTCAAGTACGCAGTATTTT
D: TRBD2; V: TRBV28; J: TRBJ2-1; size: once; CDR3: CASSSQRGTYNEQFF; DNA: TGTGCCAGCAGTTCGCAGCGGGGTACCTACAATGAGCAGTTCTTC
D: TRBD1; V: TRBV27; J: TRBJ2-7; size: .; CDR3: CASSPWTGTGYEQYF; DNA: TGTGCCAGCAGTCCTTGGACAGGAACGGGCTACGAGCAGTACTTC
D: TRBD1; V: TRBV5-5; J: TRBJ2-2; size: .; CDR3: CASSLTGVNPGELFF; DNA: TGTGCCAGCAGCTTGACAGGGGTCAATCCCGGGGAGCTGTTTTTT
D: .; V: TRBV5-1; J: TRBJ2-1; size: .; CDR3: CASSPPGGAYNEQFF; DNA: TGCGCCAGCAGCCCCCCGGGGGGCGCCTACAATGAGCAGTTCTTC
D: TRBD1; V: TRBV2; J: TRBJ1-6; size: .; CDR3: CASRPGQGARSPLHF; DNA: TGTGCCAGCAGGCCGGGACAGGGGGCGCGTTCACCCCTCCACTTT
D: TRBD2; V: TRBV2; J: TRBJ2-1; size: .; CDR3: CASSGGGRRMTSGRSNEQFF; DNA: TGTGCCAGCAGTGGGGGGGGAAGGCGCATGACTAGCGGGAGGAGTAATGAGCAGTTCTTC
D: .; V: TRBV6-1; J: TRBJ2-7; size: .; CDR3: CACQGRTNYEQYF; DNA: TGTGCCTGCCAGGGGCGGACAAACTACGAGCAGTACTTC
D: .; V: TRBV4-2; J: TRBJ2-7; size: .; CDR3: CASSQEQGPEQYF; DNA: TGTGCCAGCAGCCAAGAACAGGGTCCCGAGCAGTACTTC
D: .; V: TRBV5-6; J: TRBJ1-2; size: .; CDR3: CASSFSANYGYTF; DNA: TGTGCCAGCAGCTTTTCAGCTAACTATGGCTACACCTTC
D: .; V: TRBV28; J: TRBJ2-7; size: .; CDR3: CASSYHSGPPYEQYF; DNA: TGTGCCAGCAGCTACCACAGCGGGCCTCCTTACGAGCAGTACTTC
D: TRBD2; V: TRBV27; J: TRBJ2-1; size: once; CDR3: CASVHRTSGLNEQFF; DNA: TGTGCCAGCGTGCACCGGACTAGCGGGTTGAATGAGCAGTTCTTC
D: TRBD2; V: TRBV4-2; J: TRBJ2-7; size: .; CDR3: CASSQDVGGGSYEQYF; DNA: TGTGCCAGCAGCCAAGATGTTGGCGGGGGCTCCTACGAGCAGTACTTC
D: TRBD1; V: TRBV5-1; J: TRBJ1-6; size: .; CDR3: CASSPIPGTGGAGKTPLHF; DNA: TGCGCCAGCAGCCCAATCCCCGGGACAGGGGGCGCAGGGAAAACACCCCTCCACTTT
D: TRBD2; V: TRBV2; J: TRBJ2-1; size: .; CDR3: CASSRTSAYNEQFF; DNA: TGTGCCAGCAGCCGGACTAGCGCTTACAATGAGCAGTTCTTC
D: .; V: TRBV27; J: TRBJ2-7; size: .; CDR3: CASSLWGPYEQYF; DNA: TGTGCCAGCAGTTTATGGGGGCCCTACGAGCAGTACTTC
D: TRBD1; V: TRBV28; J: TRBJ1-2; size: .; CDR3: CASRSHPGGNYGYTF; DNA: TGTGCCAGCAGATCTCACCCAGGGGGTAACTATGGCTACACCTTC
D: .; V: TRBV6-4; J: TRBJ2-3; size: .; CDR3: CASSVGSSTDTQYF; DNA: TGTGCCAGCAGTGTAGGGAGTAGCACAGATACGCAGTATTTT
D: .; V: TRBV15; J: TRBJ1-1; size: few; CDR3: CATSGRGTGNTEAFF; DNA: TGTGCCACCAGCGGGCGCGGGACGGGGAACACTGAAGCTTTCTTT